These 26 T cell receptor beta chains originate from one sample sequenced in a study of siplizumab effects on memory and regulatory T cells. Clones were sequenced by immunoSEQ multiplex PCR, and TCRdb holds only the in-frame ones, with some missing. The data hold 99,000 or so clones, with more than 85% observed a single time. Sequencing used CD4+ T cells sorted from blood. These receptor sequences come from a human donor in good health.

This chain links TRBV9 with TRBJ2-1, with 8 bases identical to TRBD2. Germline trimming cut 4 bases from V and 1 base from J; bases unmatched to any gene: 1. Germline values: CDR1 SGDLS, CDR2 YYNGEE. The CDR3 has 14 residues. The CDR3 protein is CASSLAGSYNEQFF. The CDR3 coding sequence is TGTGCCAGCAGCTTAGCGGGATCCTACAATGAGCAGTTCTTC.

The CDR3, as DNA: TGTGCCAGCAGTTTAATTCAGGGTTGGGGCTACACCTTC. Translated, it gives CASSLIQGWGYTF. The chain joins TRBV27 to TRBJ1-2, with a weak D call TRBD1 (5 bases). CDR1 MNHEY and CDR2 SMNVEV come from the germline V gene (reference sequence). The CDR3 is made up of 13 amino acids. The V and J ends lost 2 bases and 8 bases respectively, with 12 bases between them.

The rearrangement joins TRBV6-1 to TRBJ1-2; 9 nucleotides match TRBD1. The germline gives CDR1 MNHNS, CDR2 SASEGT. The CDR3 is 12 amino acids. J lost 7 bases, V lost 4 bases, and 1 base had no gene match. CDR3 nucleotides: TGTGCCAGCAGTGGGGACAGGGTTGGCTACACCTTC. This gives the protein CASSGDRVGYTF.

J is TRBJ2-3 and V is TRBV19; D is unresolved. The germline V and J ends were trimmed by 6 bases and 3 bases, with 10 bases remaining between them. The CDR3 has 13 residues. CDR1 and CDR2 (germline): LNHDA, SQIVND (reference sequence). CDR3 sequence: CASRASGTDTQYF. DNA for the CDR3: TGTGCCAGTAGGGCCTCCGGGACAGATACGCAGTATTTT.

The chain links TRBV5-8 to TRBJ2-2; tentative D call: TRBD1 (6 bases). V lost 0 bases to trimming and J lost 1 base, with 10 bases between them. Germline V gives CDR1 SGHTS, CDR2 YDEGEE. The CDR3 sequence is 16 residues long. DNA for the CDR3: TGTGCCAGCAGCTTGGGTGTAGGGGGGAACACCGGGGAGCTGTTTTTT. Encoded protein: CASSLGVGGNTGELFF.

The V and J genes are TRBV29-1 and TRBJ2-4, with D maybe TRBD2 (5 bases). This CDR3 is 14 amino acids long. Deletions cut 1 base from V and 2 bases from J, with 9 bases between. The V gene's germline CDR1 is SQVTM and CDR2 ANQGSEA. DNA for the CDR3: TGCAGCGTTGAAGGAGGGTTGACCAAAAACATTCAGTACTTC. Translated: CSVEGGLTKNIQYF.

V gene TRBV7-2 combines with J gene TRBJ1-5, with unresolved D. Trimming removed 5 bases from V and 9 bases from J, with 17 bases in between. This CDR3 has 14 residues. CDR1 is SGHTA, CDR2 FQGNSA, per germline. CDR3 nucleotides: TGTGCCAGCAGCGTTCAAAATGGGGTAGGGCCCCAGCATTTT. Translating it yields CASSVQNGVGPQHF.

This rearrangement joins TRBV4-1 to TRBJ2-3; 14 bases match TRBD2. J was trimmed by 5 bases and V by 1 base; bases with no gene match: 8. CDR1 MGHRA and CDR2 YSYEKL come from the germline V gene. This CDR3 is built from 18 residues. In nucleotides, the CDR3 is TGCGCCAGCAGCCAAGCTGTACCGACTAGCGGGGGGGGAGATACGCAGTATTTT. Its protein product is CASSQAVPTSGGGDTQYF.

The rearrangement uses TRBV5-1 and TRBJ1-1; 10 bases are shared with TRBD1. V trimming: 4 bases; J trimming: 7 bases; junction bases outside the gene matches: 4. The germline V gene has CDR1 SGHRS and CDR2 YFSETQ. The CDR3 covers 13 residues. The CDR3, as DNA: TGCGCCAGCAGCCCGGGACAGGGGTTTGAAGCTTTCTTT. It yields the protein CASSPGQGFEAFF.

The chain employs TRBV5-1 and TRBJ1-1, with D perhaps TRBD1 (5 bases). This CDR3 region has 14 residues. Germline CDR1 SGHRS, CDR2 YFSETQ. The V gene lost 4 bases and the J gene lost 11 bases, with 21 bases spanning the gap. The CDR3 is CASSMDGRGFDAFF. CDR3 nucleotide sequence: TGCGCCAGCAGCATGGACGGGCGGGGGTTCGATGCTTTCTTT.

The chain has TRBV5-4 and TRBJ1-2; weak D call: TRBD1 (5 bases). The CDR3 covers 14 residues. Germline V lookup: CDR1 SGHNT, CDR2 YYREEE (reference sequence). Trimming left V 0 bases short and J 6 bases short, with 12 bases between. CDR3 nucleotides: TGTGCCAGCAGCTTGGTTGGGGGAAACAATGGCTACACCTTC. Its translation: CASSLVGGNNGYTF.

This clone was seen once. The chain links TRBV30 to TRBJ2-4; no clear D gene. CDR1 is GTSNPN and CDR2 is SVGIG in the germline V gene (reference sequence). This CDR3 is built from 12 residues. Trimming removed 5 bases from V and 1 base from J, with 6 bases in between. The CDR3 loop is CAWVGAKNIQYF. The CDR3 bases are TGTGCCTGGGTAGGGGCCAAAAACATTCAGTACTTC.

V and J are TRBV5-4 and TRBJ2-2, with 10 positions matching TRBD1. The J segment lost 5 bases and the V segment lost 1 base, leaving 5 bases of the junction unmatched. This CDR3 is 16 amino acids long. Germline V gene lookup returns CDR1 SGHNT and CDR2 YYREEE (reference sequence). The chain's CDR3 is CASSLMGQGLTGELFF. CDR3 in DNA: TGTGCCAGCAGCTTGATGGGACAGGGGTTAACCGGGGAGCTGTTTTTT.

CDR3 loop: CASSYYTGPVEKLFF. In DNA, the CDR3 is TGTGCCAGCAGTTACTATACAGGGCCGGTCGAAAAACTGTTTTTT. V usage is TRBV6-5 and J usage is TRBJ1-4; a weak D match, TRBD1 (6 bases). CDR3 length: 15 residues. Deletions cut 1 base from V and 8 bases from J, with 14 bases between. The germline gives CDR1 MNHEY, CDR2 SVGAGI.

The chain uses TRBV4-2 and TRBJ2-2, with no clear D. The CDR3 loop spans 12 amino acids. Germline values: CDR1 LGHNA, CDR2 YNFKEQ. Between the trimmed V and J ends, which lost 4 bases and 8 bases, there was a span of 8 bases. CDR3 region: CASSLGTGELFF. CDR3 nucleotides: TGTGCCAGCAGCCTCGGCACGGGGGAGCTGTTTTTT.

V usage is TRBV7-9 and J usage is TRBJ2-1; 8 bases agree with TRBD1. The J segment lost 2 bases and the V segment lost 5 bases, leaving 11 bases of the junction unmatched. The germline CDR1 and CDR2 sequences are SEHNR and FQNEAQ (reference sequence). The CDR3 spans 17 residues. The CDR3 loop is CASSHKMDREAYNEQFF. In DNA, the CDR3 is TGTGCCAGCAGCCATAAAATGGACAGGGAGGCCTACAATGAGCAGTTCTTC.

This clone was counted only a few times. This chain links TRBV6-1 with TRBJ1-6; D remains ambiguous. This CDR3 spans 13 amino acids. V lost 3 bases and J lost 9, with 9 bases in between. Germline V gene lookup returns CDR1 MNHNS and CDR2 SASEGT. The CDR3 sequence is CASSEGFRSPLHF. CDR3 in DNA: TGTGCCAGCAGTGAGGGTTTTCGTTCACCCCTCCACTTT.

V is TRBV5-1 and J is TRBJ2-7; D is possibly TRBD1 (6 bases). This CDR3 is 13 amino acids long. Germline V gene sequence: CDR1 SGHRS, CDR2 YFSETQ. V was clipped by 0 bases and J by 10 bases, with 14 bases between them. The CDR3 loop is CASSLEGQRRQYF. DNA for the CDR3: TGCGCCAGCAGCTTGGAGGGACAAAGGAGACAGTACTTC.

The rearrangement joins TRBV4-2 to TRBJ2-1; no clear D. Germline V gene lookup returns CDR1 LGHNA and CDR2 YNFKEQ. This CDR3 has 11 amino acids. Trimming stripped 8 bases from V and 7 bases from J, with 9 bases between. The CDR3 sequence is CASAVGNEQFF. In DNA, the CDR3 is TGTGCCAGCGCAGTAGGGAATGAGCAGTTCTTC.

The V gene is TRBV5-1, the J gene TRBJ2-7, with 7 bases matching TRBD1. The CDR3 sequence is 15 residues long. Looked up from germline, CDR1 is SGHRS and CDR2 is YFSETQ. The ends lost 0 bases at V and 2 bases at J; junction bases unmatched: 5. In DNA, the CDR3 is TGCGCCAGCAGCTTGGGAGGGGGCATCACCTACGAGCAGTACTTC. Its translation is CASSLGGGITYEQYF.

This chain joins TRBV2 and TRBJ1-1; D ambiguous. Germline CDR1 reads SNHLY; CDR2 reads FYNNEI. The length of the CDR3 is 14 residues. V lost 4 bases and J 10 bases, leaving 19 bases between the germline ends. This chain's CDR3 is CASSAQQRTVAAFF. CDR3 sequence (DNA): TGTGCCAGCAGTGCTCAACAGAGGACGGTGGCAGCTTTCTTT.

This chain joins TRBV9 and TRBJ1-4; TRBD1 matches 9 bases. Trimming removed 0 bases from V and 5 bases from J; junction bases left unmatched: 5. The CDR3 contains 16 residues. The germline CDR1 and CDR2 sequences are SGDLS and YYNGEE. The CDR3 spells CASSVGSGTGNEKLFF. The CDR3 DNA reads TGTGCCAGCAGCGTAGGGTCCGGGACAGGGAATGAAAAACTGTTTTTT.

This clone was detected once. This sequence joins TRBV10-1 and TRBJ2-7, with TRBD2 identical over 9 bases. The CDR3 covers 16 residues. CDR1 is WNHNN and CDR2 is SYGVQD in the germline V gene (reference sequence). V shed 4 bases, J shed 2 bases, and the junction held 9 bases outside the gene matches. In DNA form, the CDR3 reads TGCGCCAGCAGTGGTTCCGCTAGCGGGGATCCCTACGAGCAGTACTTC. Residues: CASSGSASGDPYEQYF.

The chain combines TRBV10-3 with TRBJ1-2; 7 positions agree with TRBD1. The germline CDR1 and CDR2 sequences are ENHRY and SYGVKD. The CDR3 length is 15 residues. The trim removed 0 bases at V and 4 bases at J, leaving 5 bases unmatched. The CDR3 nucleotides read TGTGCCATCAGTGAGTCCGAGACAGGGTCCTATGGCTACACCTTC. As protein: CAISESETGSYGYTF.

DNA of the CDR3: TGTGCCAGCAGCCTAGGGGTTTCAGCGGGAGGGGAGACCCAGTACTTC. Translation: CASSLGVSAGGETQYF. This sequence joins TRBV7-6 and TRBJ2-5, with 10 positions matching TRBD2. This CDR3 comprises 16 residues. V was pared by 5 bases and J by 5 bases, with 11 bases of the junction left unmatched. Germline lookup yields CDR1 SGHVS and CDR2 FNYEAQ.

The CDR3 region has the DNA TGTGCCAGCACCGCTAGCGGGCCCCACTACGAGCAGTACTTC. Encoded protein: CASTASGPHYEQYF. The chain has TRBV11-2 and TRBJ2-7; TRBD2 matches 8 bases. The CDR3 is 14 residues long. CDR1 is SGHAT and CDR2 is FQNNGV in the germline V gene. V shed 7 bases and J 3 bases; nucleotides not matched to a gene: 8.